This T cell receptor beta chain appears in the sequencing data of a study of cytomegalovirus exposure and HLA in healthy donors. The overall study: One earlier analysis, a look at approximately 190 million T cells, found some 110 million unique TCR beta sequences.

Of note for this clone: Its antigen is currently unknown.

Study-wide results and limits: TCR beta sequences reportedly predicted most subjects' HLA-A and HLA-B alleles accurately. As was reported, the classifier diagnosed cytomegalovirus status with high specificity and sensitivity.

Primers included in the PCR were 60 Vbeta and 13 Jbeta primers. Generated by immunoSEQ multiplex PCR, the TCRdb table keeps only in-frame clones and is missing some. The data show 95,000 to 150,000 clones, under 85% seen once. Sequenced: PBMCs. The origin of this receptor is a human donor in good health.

CDR3 nucleotides: TGTGCCATCAGTGATCTACGACGGGAGGGTAGGAATGAGCAGTTCTTC. Residues: CAISDLRREGRNEQFF. The V gene is TRBV10-3, the J gene TRBJ2-1, with 8 nucleotides matching TRBD2. The CDR3 consists of 16 residues. Looked up from germline, CDR1 is ENHRY and CDR2 is SYGVKD. Unmatched junction bases numbered 11, after V lost 3 bases and J lost 7 bases.